One and the same sample provided the 29 T cell receptor beta chains below, sequenced in a study of CD8 T cells in ankylosing spondylitis. General study results and limits: There was a TCR beta motif, made of several highly homologous variants, that appeared characteristic of ankylosing spondylitis blood.

TCRdb re-derived calls from the 5' RACE reads in MiXCR, one entry per CDR3 protein. This sample carries about 750,000 distinct CDR3 sequences, around 20% of them seen once, and the ten largest clones take 15% to 20%. No antigen has been identified for these receptors. Sequenced sample: blood, either unsorted or a sorted T cell fraction (not recorded which). These receptor sequences come from a male donor with ankylosing spondylitis.

This chain links TRBV5-1 with TRBJ2-5; perhaps TRBD1 as D (5 bases). Trimming left V 2 bases short and J 2 bases short, with 7 bases between. Germline CDR1 and CDR2: SGHRS and YFSETQ. The CDR3 has 13 amino acids. This CDR3 reads CASSLQAQETQYF. Written as DNA, the CDR3 is TGCGCCAGCAGCTTACAGGCGCAAGAGACCCAGTACTTC.

The CDR3 sequence: CASSLVTSGKETQYF. As DNA, the CDR3 is TGCGCCAGCAGCTTGGTAACTAGCGGTAAAGAGACCCAGTACTTC. This chain connects TRBV5-1 to TRBJ2-5; 8 positions match TRBD2. This CDR3 comprises 15 residues. Germline V lookup: CDR1 SGHRS, CDR2 YFSETQ. V shed 0 bases and J 3 bases; nucleotides not matched to a gene: 4.

The chain combines TRBV3-1 with TRBJ2-5, with TRBD2 identical over 8 bases. The V segment lost 4 bases and the J segment 4 bases; nucleotides outside the gene matches: 8. Germline CDR1 reads LGHDT; CDR2 reads YNNKEL (reference sequence). This CDR3 has 15 amino acids. This chain's CDR3 is CASSPSIAGPETQYF. The DNA of the CDR3 is TGTGCCAGCAGCCCCTCTATAGCGGGACCAGAGACCCAGTACTTC.

The chain employs TRBV29-1 and TRBJ2-3, with 15 nucleotides matching TRBD2. V shed 6 bases, J shed 1 base, and the junction held 5 bases outside the gene matches. This CDR3 has 16 residues. CDR1 is SQVTM, CDR2 ANQGSEA, per germline. The CDR3 is CSVRGLAGGGTDTQYF. The CDR3 coding sequence is TGCAGCGTAAGGGGACTAGCGGGGGGTGGCACAGATACGCAGTATTTT.

This sequence joins TRBV20-1 and TRBJ1-2, with a tentative D call TRBD1 (6 bases). The V gene lost 3 bases and the J gene lost 6 bases, with 11 bases spanning the gap. This CDR3 contains 12 residues. Germline CDR1 is DFQATT and CDR2 is SNEGSKA (reference sequence). The CDR3 coding sequence is TGCAGTGCTAGGACAGGTTGGGATGGCTACACCTTC. Residues: CSARTGWDGYTF.

This clonotype showed up just a few times. The chain uses TRBV10-3 and TRBJ2-1, with 11 positions matching TRBD1. Germline lookup yields CDR1 ENHRY and CDR2 SYGVKD. CDR3 length equals 16 residues. The V segment lost 6 bases and the J segment 4 bases; nucleotides outside the gene matches: 8. The CDR3 DNA follows: TGTGCCATCAGCCCATCGGGACAGGGGGATTACAATGAGCAGTTCTTC. Translated: CAISPSGQGDYNEQFF.

The chain uses TRBV12-3 or TRBV12-4 and TRBJ2-1; D perhaps matches TRBD1 (8 bases). The CDR3 runs to 16 residues. V dropped 3 bases and J dropped 5 bases, with 17 bases sitting between them. CDR3 amino acids: CASSFWTGRADNEQFF. The CDR3 DNA follows: TGTGCCAGCAGTTTCTGGACAGGGAGGGCCGACAATGAGCAGTTCTTC.

The rearrangement uses TRBV18 and TRBJ1-1; D uncertain. CDR1 is KGHSH, CDR2 LQKENI, per germline. The CDR3 consists of 15 residues. The V end lost 0 bases, the J end lost 1 base, and 9 bases lay between the germline ends. CDR3 bases: TGTGCCAGCTCACCACCGAGTTACGGGAACACTGAAGCTTTCTTT. Translating gives CASSPPSYGNTEAFF.

This clonotype occurred a few times. The V and J genes are TRBV18 and TRBJ2-7; 7 bases map to TRBD1. Germline CDR1 KGHSH, CDR2 LQKENI. The CDR3 loop spans 12 amino acids. The V and J ends lost 3 bases and 6 bases, in that order; junction bases with no gene match: 2. The CDR3 here is CASSPGQIEQYF. CDR3 DNA: TGTGCCAGCTCACCGGGACAGATCGAGCAGTACTTC.

This clonotype was observed at least ten times. The V gene is TRBV20-1, the J gene TRBJ2-5; TRBD2 matches 7 bases. The germline V gene encodes CDR1 DFQATT and CDR2 SNEGSKA (reference sequence). V shed 6 bases, J shed 4 bases, and the junction held 2 bases outside the gene matches. The CDR3 loop spans 11 amino acids. The CDR3 loop reads CSAWGGETQYF. In DNA, the CDR3 is TGCAGTGCCTGGGGGGGAGAGACCCAGTACTTC.

This CDR3 reads CASSHYGGQGGHEQYF. Here the CDR3 DNA reads TGTGCCAGCAGCCATTACGGGGGACAGGGAGGACACGAGCAGTACTTC. The chain employs TRBV3-1 and TRBJ2-7, with 9 bases identical to TRBD1. Germline trimming cut 3 bases from V and 5 bases from J; bases unmatched to any gene: 11. The germline CDR1 and CDR2 sequences are LGHDT and YNNKEL (reference sequence). The CDR3 totals 16 residues.

V usage is TRBV7-9 and J usage is TRBJ2-3; D is possibly TRBD1 (5 bases). This CDR3 spans 15 amino acids. With 7 bases removed from V and 5 bases from J, the gap between germline ends came to 19 bases. Germline-derived CDR1 and CDR2 are SEHNR and FQNEAQ (reference sequence). Here the CDR3 reads CASTPSDPGRDTQYF. The CDR3 DNA sequence: TGTGCCAGCACCCCATCAGACCCAGGGCGAGATACGCAGTATTTT.

This clonotype occurred many times. The J gene is TRBJ2-1, the V gene TRBV6-1; tentative D call: TRBD2 (6 bases). Between the trimmed V and J ends, which lost 6 bases and 3 bases, there was a span of 15 bases. Germline V gene lookup returns CDR1 MNHNS and CDR2 SASEGT. CDR3 size: 15 residues. CDR3: CASSLDGGNYNEQFF. Written as DNA, the CDR3 is TGTGCCAGCAGCCTCGACGGGGGTAACTACAATGAGCAGTTCTTC.

The CDR3 sequence: CASSWDRDNSPLHF. Written as DNA, the CDR3 is TGTGCCAGCAGCTGGGACAGGGATAATTCACCCCTCCACTTT. The chain links TRBV11-3 to TRBJ1-6, with 9 bases matching TRBD1. With V trimmed by 4 bases and J by 5 bases, 0 bases remained unmatched. Germline V gives CDR1 SGHNT, CDR2 YENEEA. The CDR3 consists of 14 residues.

This clonotype was seen a handful of times. The chain couples TRBV6-1 to TRBJ2-1; D uncertain. The CDR3 runs to 14 residues. V shed 8 bases and J shed 0 bases, with 11 bases lying between them. Per the germline V gene, CDR1 is MNHNS and CDR2 is SASEGT. The CDR3, as DNA: TGTGCCAGCGGATCAGCGAGCTCCTACAATGAGCAGTTCTTC. The encoded protein is CASGSASSYNEQFF.

This clonotype was counted only a few times. The chain uses TRBV3-1 and TRBJ1-2, with D hard to call. The CDR3 consists of 14 residues. From germline, CDR1 is LGHDT and CDR2 YNNKEL (reference sequence). V was pared by 4 bases and J by 2 bases, with 11 bases between. CDR3 region: CASSLKAANYGYTF. CDR3 sequence (DNA): TGTGCCAGCAGCCTCAAGGCAGCCAACTATGGCTACACCTTC.

This sequence joins TRBV20-1 and TRBJ1-1; TRBD1 matches 11 bases. This CDR3 is 15 amino acids long. V shed 5 bases and J 3 bases; nucleotides not matched to a gene: 8. Germline-derived CDR1 and CDR2 are DFQATT and SNEGSKA (reference sequence). CDR3 nucleotides: TGCAGTGCTCCGGACAGGGGGCGCAGGGACACTGAAGCTTTCTTT. Protein: CSAPDRGRRDTEAFF.

The V and J genes are TRBV12-3 or TRBV12-4 and TRBJ2-1, with D perhaps TRBD1 (7 bases). The CDR3 consists of 17 residues. Trimming pared 1 base from V and 12 bases from J, leaving 25 bases between. CDR3 nucleotide sequence: TGTGCCAGCAGTTTAGGGCTGACACGGGGGCGACAGGGCACGCAGTTCTTC. Its protein product is CASSLGLTRGRQGTQFF.

The CDR3 region is CASSYSRLQNTEAFF. The CDR3, as DNA: TGTGCCAGCAGTTACTCGAGGCTCCAGAACACTGAAGCTTTCTTT. The chain combines TRBV6-5 with TRBJ1-1; D ambiguous. The germline V and J ends were trimmed by 0 bases and 1 base, with 9 bases remaining between them. The CDR3 length is 15 residues. Per germline, CDR1 MNHEY and CDR2 SVGAGI.

V gene TRBV5-1 combines with J gene TRBJ2-3, with 12 bases identical to TRBD2. The CDR3 covers 15 residues. From germline, CDR1 is SGHRS and CDR2 YFSETQ. Germline trimming cut 3 bases from V and 4 bases from J; bases unmatched to any gene: 3. The CDR3 loop reads CASSWTSGNADTQYF. The CDR3 bases are TGCGCCAGCAGCTGGACTAGCGGGAACGCAGATACGCAGTATTTT. Based on the CDR3 plus reference TRBV5-1 and TRBJ2-3, the full variable domain is KAGVTQTPRYLIKTRGQQVTLSCSPISGHRSVSWYQQTPGQGLQFLFEYFSETQRNKGNFPGRFSGRQFSNSRSEMNVSTLELGDSALYLCASSWTSGNADTQYFGPGTRLTVL.

The CDR3 spells CASSSTPGQGSYNEQFF. Here the CDR3 DNA reads TGTGCCAGCAGCTCCACCCCGGGACAGGGGTCGTACAATGAGCAGTTCTTC. The rearrangement joins TRBV7-9 to TRBJ2-1, with TRBD1 identical over 10 bases. There are 17 residues in the CDR3. Losses at the gene ends were 4 bases for V and 4 bases for J; bases not matched to a gene: 10. CDR1 and CDR2 from the germline V gene are SEHNR and FQNEAQ (reference sequence).

The genes are TRBV5-4 and TRBJ2-5; tentative D call: TRBD1 (6 bases). The CDR3 runs to 13 residues. V dropped 3 bases and J dropped 3 bases, with 9 bases sitting between them. CDR1 SGHNT and CDR2 YYREEE come from the germline V gene (reference sequence). The CDR3 reads CASSWNREETQYF. The DNA of the CDR3 is TGTGCCAGCAGCTGGAACAGGGAAGAGACCCAGTACTTC.

This rearrangement joins TRBV27 to TRBJ2-5, with 11 bases lining up with TRBD2. This CDR3 has 16 amino acids. Trimming took 5 bases from V and 1 from J; bases not matched to a gene: 6. The germline gives CDR1 MNHEY, CDR2 SMNVEV (reference sequence). The CDR3 region is CASSPGTSGGQETQYF. The CDR3 nucleotides are TGTGCCAGCAGTCCAGGGACTAGCGGAGGCCAAGAGACCCAGTACTTC.

V and J are TRBV5-1 and TRBJ1-2; D is uncertain. The V end was cut by 0 bases, the J end by 4 bases, with 7 bases between. This CDR3 spans 13 amino acids. Looked up from germline, CDR1 is SGHRS and CDR2 is YFSETQ. DNA of the CDR3: TGCGCCAGCAGCTTGGACAGCGCCTATGGCTACACCTTC. This codes for CASSLDSAYGYTF.

J is TRBJ2-7 and V is TRBV20-1, with 8 bases lining up with TRBD1. CDR3 length equals 13 residues. Losses at the gene ends were 6 bases for V and 0 bases for J; bases not matched to a gene: 4. The V gene's germline CDR1 is DFQATT and CDR2 SNEGSKA (reference sequence). In DNA form, the CDR3 reads TGCAGTGCGGCGCAGGGGGCCTCCTACGAGCAGTACTTC. Translating gives CSAAQGASYEQYF.

This clonotype was seen a handful of times. V and J are TRBV6-5 and TRBJ2-5, with D possibly being TRBD1 (5 bases). Trimming removed 4 bases at V and 2 bases at J, with 11 bases between. CDR1 is MNHEY and CDR2 is SVGAGI in the germline V gene. The CDR3 covers 14 residues. The CDR3 protein is CASSSDRTQETQYF. CDR3 bases: TGTGCCAGCAGTTCTGACAGAACGCAAGAGACCCAGTACTTC.

This clonotype showed up just a few times. The rearrangement uses TRBV20-1 and TRBJ2-3; the match to TRBD2 covers 10 bases. Germline values: CDR1 DFQATT, CDR2 SNEGSKA (reference sequence). V was clipped by 3 bases and J by 2 bases; unmatched bases: 2. The CDR3 covers 14 residues. The CDR3 reads CSARTSGLTDTQYF. DNA of the CDR3: TGCAGTGCTAGGACTAGCGGGCTCACAGATACGCAGTATTTT.

This clonotype was counted a few times. The rearrangement joins TRBV29-1 to TRBJ1-1; possible D gene TRBD1, 6 bases. V was clipped by 7 bases and J by 1 base, with 13 bases between them. CDR3 length: 13 residues. The V gene's germline CDR1 is SQVTM and CDR2 ANQGSEA. DNA for the CDR3: TGCAGCGCCTACAGGGTTGGGAACACTGAAGCTTTCTTT. Amino acid sequence: CSAYRVGNTEAFF.

This clonotype showed up many times. The chain uses TRBV27 and TRBJ2-6; D might be TRBD1 or TRBD2, each matching 5 bases. V was pared by 0 bases and J by 2 bases, with 8 bases between. This CDR3 has 16 amino acids. CDR1 and CDR2 (germline): MNHEY, SMNVEV (reference sequence). The CDR3 sequence is CASSLSVGAGANVLTF. The CDR3 DNA reads as TGTGCCAGCAGTTTATCGGTGGGGGCTGGGGCCAACGTCCTGACTTTC.